This paragraph reports one T cell receptor (beta chain). This clone was counted only a few times. Which antigen it targets is not known. The sample holds no much larger clone one base away, and base qualities are not on file. Selection of patients required sufficient residual fresh-frozen tumor tissue and over two years of available survival data. An isocitrate dehydrogenase mutation was not carried by any of the glioblastoma patients, although molecular status was otherwise variable. PBMC were collected before vaccination, two weeks after the third vaccination, and at tumor progression when it occurred. The Qiagen DNeasy Blood extraction Kit was used for extraction of genomic DNA. The data belong to a study of glioma-infiltrating T cells after dendritic cell vaccination listed by TCRdb under 2016. Background on the whole study: The cohort included approximately 15 glioblastoma patients drawn from Phase I and II dendritic cell vaccination trials, of whom 9 were newly diagnosed and 6 had recurrent disease. Between about 2002 and 2013, patients were given autologous tumor lysate-pulsed dendritic cell vaccination. The vaccine consisted of monocyte-derived dendritic cells cultured roughly 7 days with IL-4 and GM-CSF, then pulsed overnight with autologous tumor lysate. Each patient was given three intradermal dendritic cell vaccine injections, spaced two weeks apart, in the arm below the axilla. In glioblastoma patients vaccinated with dendritic cells, deep sequencing of TCR beta CDR3 regions served to measure tumor-infiltrating lymphocyte content and to compare repertoires between tumor and blood. TCR sequencing metrics, including TIL content and tumor-blood repertoire overlap, were correlated with survival after dendritic cell vaccination. Points the paper makes about the study in general: After dendritic cell vaccination, a higher estimated pretreatment TIL content predicted longer time to progression and overall survival. TCR clonality showed no direct relationship with survival, which suggests that a diverse polyclonal response may be important. The cohort was small and heterogeneous, and full blood and tumor sets were available for few patients, with initial-recurrent tumor pairs available for even fewer patients. The TCR overlap response model with three groups was called speculative and said to need prospective validation.

The immunoSEQ assay amplified TCRB CDR3 regions from roughly 2 micrograms of genomic DNA, or from all available DNA when less than that amount was available. Multiplex PCR used 60 forward primers for TCR V beta segments and 13 reverse primers for J beta segments. To estimate reads per starting template, synthetic control templates were spiked into each sample at limiting dilution. Reads of 87 bp were generated by sequencing on the Illumina HiSeq System. From the authors' description of their analysis: PCR and sequencing errors were removed by a nearest neighbor algorithm that merged closely related sequences. TCR overlap was defined as the percentage of unique tumor TCR beta sequences that were also found in the peripheral blood of the same patient. In TCRdb, the immuneACCESS table is reduced to in-frame sequences with V and J assigned. These tables do not hold every clone; where another copy was compared, an unresolved V gene accounts for under half, and the others remain unexplained. Clone size and V and J calls were adopted from that table, with D and trimming inferred from the DNA. This sample has roughly 100,000 clones in its table, and around 81% of those were observed once. The ten largest clonotypes hold approximately 12% of the sample.

The CDR3 numbers 16 residues from cysteine through phenylalanine. The retained sequence is limited to the CDR3, 48 bases, with the frame set at the first base. The junction shows trimming of 1 base on V and 5 bases on J, plus 18 bases between the germline ends. From the germline V gene, CDR1 is KGHSH and CDR2 is LQKENI. This clonotype was sampled from a human donor with glioblastoma. Here the chain combines TRBV18 and TRBJ2-7; tentative D gene TRBD2, with 7 bases matching. The sequencing here drew on blood, taken before dendritic cell vaccination. Here the CDR3 is given as CASSPRGGGDTHEQYF. Read as DNA, the sequence is TGTGCCAGCTCACCACGGGGGGGCGGGGACACCCACGAGCAGTACTTC.